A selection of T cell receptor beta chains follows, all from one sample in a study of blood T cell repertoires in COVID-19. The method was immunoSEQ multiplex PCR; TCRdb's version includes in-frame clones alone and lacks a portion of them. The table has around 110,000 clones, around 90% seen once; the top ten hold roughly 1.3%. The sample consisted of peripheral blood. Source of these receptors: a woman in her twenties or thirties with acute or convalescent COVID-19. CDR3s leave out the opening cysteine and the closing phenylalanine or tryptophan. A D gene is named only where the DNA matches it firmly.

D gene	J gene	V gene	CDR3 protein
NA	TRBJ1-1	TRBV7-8	ASSRAGAVEAF
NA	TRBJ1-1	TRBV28	ASRWSRTEAF
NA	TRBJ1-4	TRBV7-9	ASSPKGRGNEKLF
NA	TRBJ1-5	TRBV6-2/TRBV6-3	ASSYGGQLNQPQH
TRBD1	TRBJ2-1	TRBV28	ASTPIPGKPGQYNEQF
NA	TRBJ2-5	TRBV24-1	ATQGPTGRETQY
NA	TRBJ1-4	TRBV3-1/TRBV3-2	ASSQLGATNEKLF
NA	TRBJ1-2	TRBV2	ASTRQSIYGYT
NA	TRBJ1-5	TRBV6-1	ASSEYRDQPQH
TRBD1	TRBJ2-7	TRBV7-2	ASSPPEQGVSYEQY
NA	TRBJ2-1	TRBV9	ASSVGAGDSYNEQF
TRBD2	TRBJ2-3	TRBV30	AWRKRGGADTQY
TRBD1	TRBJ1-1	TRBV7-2	ASSLSSGGLLNTEAF
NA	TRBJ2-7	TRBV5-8	ASSLILEQY
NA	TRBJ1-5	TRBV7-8	ASIGTEGYNQPQH
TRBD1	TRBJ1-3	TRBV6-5	ASSTGGNSGNTIY
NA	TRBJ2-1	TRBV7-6	ASSLGLRRDDNEQF
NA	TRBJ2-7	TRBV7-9	ASSFPPPTGGGEQY